This is a list of T cell receptor beta chains from one sample in a study of siplizumab effects on memory and regulatory T cells. Libraries were prepared by immunoSEQ multiplex PCR; TCRdb keeps only in-frame clonotypes and omits some of them. The repertoire holds roughly 60,000 clones, with more than 85% as singletons. Sequencing used CD8+ T cells sorted from blood. All receptors derive from a human donor in good health. CDR3s leave out the opening cysteine and the closing phenylalanine or tryptophan. Fields, in order: V gene, D gene, clone size, CDR3 protein. The D gene is left open where the match is weak. Clone size is stated in some rows and not others, as once, few, many or a class when expanded.

>TRBV6-5|NA|NA
ASSSTGGGETQY
>TRBV19|NA|NA
ASRGAEGWEQY
>TRBV28|NA|NA
ASSLLPGELF
>TRBV5-8|TRBD1|NA
ASTTTLDREEETQY
>TRBV5-4|NA|NA
ASSLSPQSYEQY
>TRBV7-8|NA|NA
ASSLSGGHEQY
>TRBV7-9|TRBD1|NA
ASSVDRVEQY
>TRBV2|TRBD1|NA
ASTAGGSTEAF
>TRBV19|TRBD2|NA
ASSPRTSGRSDEQF
>TRBV7-2|NA|once
ASSFGETQY
>TRBV7-3|NA|NA
ASSPDLATQSLY
>TRBV7-3|NA|NA
ASSLGTEAF
>TRBV7-2|NA|NA
ASSLDGPILGQF
>TRBV11-2|TRBD2|NA
ASSLGGDYHTDTQY
>TRBV5-4|NA|NA
ASSRDVDNEQF
>TRBV6-5|TRBD2|NA
ASGQSGSMADTQY
>TRBV18|TRBD1|NA
ASSEGQRITDTQY
>TRBV18|NA|many
ASSPTDIQPQH
>TRBV27|TRBD2|NA
ASSSLAGVTYNEQF
>TRBV11-3|NA|once
ASSPFTRRSGELF
>TRBV20-1|NA|NA
SARVGYEQY
>TRBV27|TRBD2|once
ASSPGAGGGNEQF
>TRBV21-1|NA|NA
ASSALANEQY
>TRBV13|TRBD1|NA
ASSSGPGQGETQY
>TRBV28|NA|NA
ASSSPLLSAVEYYNEQF
>TRBV29-1|TRBD1|NA
SVDSGRGHYGYT
>TRBV14|TRBD1|NA
ASSQNYGTGLRETQY
>TRBV5-6|NA|once
ASSGYGANVLT
>TRBV6-4|NA|NA
ASSVGDTGELF
>TRBV2|TRBD1|NA
ASSGNRGISTGAF
>TRBV28|NA|NA
ASSLTGDSAGYGYT
>TRBV7-9|NA|NA
ASTPLALTSYNEQF
>TRBV6-1|TRBD2|NA
ASSESTSGSQTQY
>TRBV6-4|NA|NA
ASSELARSYNEQF
>TRBV29-1|NA|NA
SVGAVSSEKLF